These 10 T cell receptor beta chains came from one sample sequenced in a study of blood T cell repertoires in COVID-19. Generated by immunoSEQ multiplex PCR, the TCRdb table keeps only in-frame clones and is missing some. The table includes roughly 250,000 clones, 88% detected once. Sequenced input: PBMCs or T cells enriched from blood (not recorded which). The source is a woman aged 40 to 50 who had been exposed to COVID-19.

The J gene is TRBJ1-5, the V gene TRBV24-1; 10 bases line up with TRBD1. The CDR3 consists of 17 residues. Trimming removed 5 bases from V and 5 bases from J; junction bases left unmatched: 11. Germline-derived CDR1 and CDR2 are KGHDR and SFDVKD. The CDR3 loop is CATSGGQGILWDQPQHF. The CDR3 DNA reads as TGTGCCACCAGTGGGGGACAGGGGATATTATGGGATCAGCCCCAGCATTTT.

The rearrangement uses TRBV18 and TRBJ1-1, with TRBD1 matching 8 bases. J lost 0 bases, V lost 4 bases, and 4 bases had no gene match. This CDR3 spans 15 amino acids. Germline V gives CDR1 KGHSH, CDR2 LQKENI. As DNA, the CDR3 is TGTGCCAGCTCACGATTGGACAGGGTGAACACTGAAGCTTTCTTT. Translation: CASSRLDRVNTEAFF.

This clone was observed a single time. The rearrangement uses TRBV6-2 or TRBV6-3 and TRBJ1-4, with D tentatively TRBD1 (5 bases). Germline CDR1 reads MNHEY; CDR2 reads SVGEGT. The CDR3 spans 17 residues. Trimming cost V 2 bases and J 8 bases, with 21 bases left between them. This CDR3 is CASSYRGRGMEREKLFF. CDR3 coding DNA: TGTGCCAGCAGTTACAGGGGTCGGGGGATGGAGAGAGAAAAACTGTTTTTT.

The rearrangement links TRBV6-5 to TRBJ2-2; D is perhaps TRBD1 (6 bases). The CDR3 has 15 residues. Deletions cut 8 bases from V and 5 bases from J, with 18 bases between. Germline values: CDR1 MNHEY, CDR2 SVGAGI. CDR3 sequence (DNA): TGTGCCAGCCCTGAGGGGGATTGGGGAACCGGGGAGCTGTTTTTT. It is translated as CASPEGDWGTGELFF.

The chain carries TRBV9 and TRBJ1-3; 10 bases match TRBD1. CDR1 and CDR2 from the germline V gene are SGDLS and YYNGEE. This CDR3 contains 16 residues. Germline trimming cut 0 bases from V and 2 bases from J; bases unmatched to any gene: 2. The DNA of the CDR3 is TGTGCCAGCAGCGTAGGTGACAGGGGGCCTGGAAACACCATATATTTT. Translated, it gives CASSVGDRGPGNTIYF.

Only one count was recorded for this clone. This chain links TRBV6-5 with TRBJ2-1, with no clear D. CDR3 length: 14 residues. CDR1 is MNHEY, CDR2 SVGAGI, per germline. Trimming shortened V by 5 bases and J by 4 bases, and 12 bases separated the two germline ends. The CDR3 region has the DNA TGTGCCAGCAGTACCCTCGGGTCATACAATGAGCAGTTCTTC. It codes for CASSTLGSYNEQFF.

This sequence joins TRBV9 and TRBJ1-3; 7 nucleotides line up with TRBD1. Germline assignment: CDR1 SGDLS and CDR2 YYNGEE. This CDR3 has 15 residues. Trimming took 0 bases from V and 4 from J; bases not matched to a gene: 4. CDR3 sequence: CASSVEGTAGNTIYF. The CDR3, as DNA: TGTGCCAGCAGCGTAGAAGGGACAGCAGGAAACACCATATATTTT.

This clone has a single count. V usage is TRBV2 and J usage is TRBJ2-3, with 12 bases lining up with TRBD1. Germline V CDR1 and CDR2: SNHLY, FYNNEI. The CDR3 is 18 residues long. With V trimmed by 6 bases and J by 4 bases, 14 bases remained unmatched. Written as DNA, the CDR3 is TGTGCCAGCAGGGACGCCCCTTCAGGGACAGGGGGCCCAGATACGCAGTATTTT. Protein product: CASRDAPSGTGGPDTQYF.

This clone was picked up a small number of times. Other DNA sequences in this specimen translate into the identical CDR3. The V and J genes are TRBV5-4 and TRBJ1-5; D is ambiguous. Germline CDR1 and CDR2: SGHNT and YYREEE (reference sequence). This CDR3 is built from 12 residues. The V and J ends lost 2 bases and 4 bases respectively, with 4 bases between them. The CDR3 reads CASSFQNQPQHF. CDR3 nucleotides: TGTGCCAGCAGCTTTCAGAATCAGCCCCAGCATTTT.

The genes are TRBV7-9 and TRBJ1-2; D is perhaps TRBD1 (5 bases). The V and J ends lost 7 bases and 5 bases respectively, with 23 bases between them. The CDR3 loop spans 16 amino acids. Germline V CDR1 and CDR2: SEHNR, FQNEAQ (reference sequence). CDR3 residues: CASNRGVVGGRYGYTF. CDR3 nucleotides: TGTGCCAGCAACAGAGGAGTTGTCGGGGGTCGGTATGGCTACACCTTC.